This is a list of T cell receptor beta chains from one sample in a study of radiotherapy plus CTLA-4 blockade in lung cancer. Generated by immunoSEQ multiplex PCR, the TCRdb table keeps only in-frame clones and is missing some. The sample lists around 63,000 clones, approximately 76% occurring once. Sample: peripheral blood, taken from a patient treated with radiotherapy plus ipilimumab. The receptors originated from a human donor with non-small cell lung cancer whose response to radiotherapy plus ipilimumab could not be evaluated. Some clones in this sample may be carry-over from other donors' samples. The CDR3 runs from the conserved cysteine through the conserved F or W. D genes are given only for firm matches. Where a row states a size, it is once, few, many or the class of an expanded clone; other rows omit it.

CDR3aa	CDR3nt	abundance	v_gene	j_gene	d_gene
CASSFLQGDNNSPLHF	TGTGCCAGCAGCTTCCTACAGGGGGATAATAATTCACCCCTCCACTTT	-	TRBV5-6	TRBJ1-6	TRBD1
CASNLQGGKNQPQHF	TGTGCCAGCAACTTACAGGGTGGGAAAAATCAGCCCCAGCATTTT	-	TRBV2	TRBJ1-5	-
CASSRDSALTDTQYF	TGTGCCAGCAGCCGAGACAGCGCCCTCACAGATACGCAGTATTTT	once	TRBV7-6	TRBJ2-3	-
CASSSDRTGNTGELFF	TGCGCCAGCAGTTCAGACCGGACTGGGAACACCGGGGAGCTGTTTTTT	-	TRBV5-1	TRBJ2-2	-
CAWSVLRGGNTGELFF	TGTGCCTGGAGTGTACTCCGCGGAGGGAACACCGGGGAGCTGTTTTTT	-	TRBV30	TRBJ2-2	-
CASSIGTGGVNEQFF	TGCGCCAGCAGCATAGGGACAGGGGGAGTCAATGAGCAGTTCTTC	-	TRBV5-1	TRBJ2-1	TRBD1
CASSVIAGTGFPYEQYF	TGTGCCAGCAGCGTTATCGCCGGGACAGGCTTTCCCTACGAGCAGTACTTC	-	TRBV9	TRBJ2-7	TRBD1
CASSMGQGSEKLFF	TGTGCCAGCAGTATGGGACAGGGGTCTGAAAAACTGTTTTTT	-	TRBV28	TRBJ1-4	TRBD1
CASSLMPGHANYGYTF	TGTGCCAGCAGTTTAATGCCAGGGCATGCTAACTATGGCTACACCTTC	once	TRBV28	TRBJ1-2	-
CASSDGTSGEKLFF	TGCGCCAGCAGCGACGGGACTTCGGGTGAAAAACTGTTTTTT	-	TRBV5-1	TRBJ1-4	-
CASSVYRDGYTF	TGTGCCAGCAGTGTTTACAGGGATGGCTACACCTTC	-	TRBV6-6	TRBJ1-2	-
CASSEARGGANYGYTF	TGTGCCAGCAGTGAAGCGCGGGGAGGAGCTAACTATGGCTACACCTTC	-	TRBV6-1	TRBJ1-2	-
CASRLGQLPGELFF	TGTGCCAGCAGGCTAGGACAGCTCCCCGGGGAGCTGTTTTTT	few	TRBV27	TRBJ2-2	-
CASSISGQGFTDTQYF	TGTGCCAGTAGTATTAGCGGGCAGGGGTTCACAGATACGCAGTATTTT	few	TRBV19	TRBJ2-3	-
CASSLADRGHGYGYTF	TGCGCCAGCAGCTTGGCGGACAGGGGGCACGGCTATGGCTACACCTTC	-	TRBV5-1	TRBJ1-2	TRBD1
CASSPRTDSGNTIYF	TGTGCCAGCAGCCCTAGGACAGACTCTGGAAACACCATATATTTT	-	TRBV7-2	TRBJ1-3	-
CASSQGVAGGFSNQPQHF	TGCGCCAGCAGCCAAGGGGTGGCAGGGGGTTTTAGCAATCAGCCCCAGCATTTT	-	TRBV4-1	TRBJ1-5	TRBD1
CSASAGNEQFF	TGCAGTGCTAGCGCGGGTAATGAGCAGTTCTTC	-	TRBV20-1	TRBJ2-1	-
CASSIKGRVGNIQYF	TGTGCCAGTAGTATAAAGGGCAGGGTGGGAAACATTCAGTACTTC	-	TRBV19	TRBJ2-4	-
CASSVGGAEKLFF	TGTGCCAGCAGCGTAGGTGGGGCTGAAAAACTGTTTTTT	-	TRBV9	TRBJ1-4	-
CASRWDTNTEAFF	TGCGCCAGCAGGTGGGACACTAACACTGAAGCTTTCTTT	-	TRBV5-1	TRBJ1-1	-
CASSQALRLGDTGELFF	TGTGCCAGCAGCCAAGCTCTGAGGCTCGGGGACACCGGGGAGCTGTTTTTT	-	TRBV4-2	TRBJ2-2	-
CASSQVQTQETQYF	TGTGCCAGCTCACAGGTACAGACCCAAGAGACCCAGTACTTC	-	TRBV18	TRBJ2-5	-
CASSIERGSLETQYF	TGTGCCAGCAGTATCGAGCGGGGTTCTTTAGAGACCCAGTACTTC	-	TRBV7-9	TRBJ2-5	TRBD2
CASSKGDRVGQPQHF	TGTGCCAGCAGTAAAGGAGACAGGGTGGGCCAGCCCCAGCATTTT	-	TRBV6-1	TRBJ1-5	TRBD1
CASTTPQTRDTQYF	TGTGCCAGCACCACGCCCCAAACACGAGATACGCAGTATTTT	-	TRBV28	TRBJ2-3	-
CASSGRQGLGEQYF	TGTGCCAGCAGCGGTCGACAGGGTCTGGGCGAGCAGTACTTC	few	TRBV9	TRBJ2-7	TRBD1
CASTGTGQETQYF	TGTGCCAGTACCGGGACAGGCCAAGAGACCCAGTACTTC	-	TRBV7-6	TRBJ2-5	TRBD1
CASSRTVEQYF	TGTGCCAGCAGTAGGACTGTCGAGCAGTACTTC	many	TRBV28	TRBJ2-7	-
CASSLRSTGLQETQYF	TGTGCCAGCAGTTTAAGGTCCACAGGGCTCCAAGAGACCCAGTACTTC	-	TRBV27	TRBJ2-5	-
CASSGQGAQPQHF	TGTGCCAGCAGCGGACAGGGGGCTCAGCCCCAGCATTTT	-	TRBV2	TRBJ1-5	TRBD1
CASSHYPNTGELFF	TGCGCCAGCAGCCACTACCCGAACACCGGGGAGCTGTTTTTT	few	TRBV4-1	TRBJ2-2	-
CASSGGTGESTDTQYF	TGTGCCAGCAGCGGCGGGACAGGGGAGAGCACAGATACGCAGTATTTT	-	TRBV9	TRBJ2-3	TRBD1
CASSQHIHRASYGYTF	TGCGCCAGCAGCCAACACATTCACAGAGCCTCATATGGCTACACCTTC	-	TRBV4-3	TRBJ1-2	-
CASSQDPRDNQPQHF	TGCGCCAGCAGCCAAGATCCCCGGGACAATCAGCCCCAGCATTTT	-	TRBV4-3	TRBJ1-5	-
CATSRTGASYEQYF	TGTGCCACCAGCCGGACAGGGGCGAGCTACGAGCAGTACTTC	-	TRBV15	TRBJ2-7	TRBD1
CASNWDSPNTEAFF	TGTGCCAGCAATTGGGACAGTCCGAACACTGAAGCTTTCTTT	-	TRBV2	TRBJ1-1	TRBD1
CASRGGTGYGYTF	TGTGCCAGCAGGGGCGGGACGGGCTATGGCTACACCTTC	-	TRBV28	TRBJ1-2	-
CASSWGGVTNTEAFF	TGTGCCAGCAGCTGGGGGGGGGTTACGAACACTGAAGCTTTCTTT	-	TRBV5-6	TRBJ1-1	-
CSVTGAAYGYTF	TGCAGCGTTACCGGAGCGGCCTATGGCTACACCTTC	-	TRBV29-1	TRBJ1-2	-
CASSWTQNQPQHF	TGTGCCAGCAGTTGGACACAGAATCAGCCCCAGCATTTT	once	TRBV5-5	TRBJ1-5	-
CASSLSPSGDGYTF	TGCGCCAGCAGCTTGAGTCCCTCCGGGGATGGCTACACCTTC	-	TRBV5-1	TRBJ1-2	-
CASSVGLGRGAEAFF	TGTGCCAGCAGCGTAGGTTTGGGAAGGGGCGCTGAAGCTTTCTTT	-	TRBV9	TRBJ1-1	-
CASSLDRALSGNTIYF	TGTGCCAGCAGCTTAGACAGGGCTCTGTCTGGAAACACCATATATTTT	once	TRBV7-9	TRBJ1-3	-